The 3 T cell receptor beta chains given below trace back to one sample, sequenced in a study of blood T cell repertoires in COVID-19. Clones were read by immunoSEQ multiplex PCR, and TCRdb kept only the in-frame ones, dropping some. This sample has about 260,000 clones; approximately 90% occur once, and the top ten carry about 3%. Sequenced: PBMCs or T cells enriched from blood (not recorded which). Receptors were obtained from a woman in her 50s who had recovered from COVID-19.

CDR3 DNA: TGTGCCAGCAGTTCGGTGGGCCGAAGCTCCTACGAGCAGTACTTC. Protein sequence: CASSSVGRSSYEQYF. The chain combines TRBV6-2 or TRBV6-3 with TRBJ2-7; D is ambiguous. The CDR3 has 15 amino acids. The V gene's germline CDR1 is MNHEY and CDR2 SVGEGT. V shed 4 bases and J shed 0 bases, with 13 bases lying between them.

This chain uses TRBV7-9 with TRBJ1-4, with 8 bases lining up with TRBD1. J was trimmed by 7 bases and V by 2 bases; bases with no gene match: 6. From germline, CDR1 is SEHNR and CDR2 FQNEAQ (reference sequence). The CDR3 consists of 15 residues. CDR3 amino acids: CASSLRTGLGEKLFF. The CDR3 nucleotides read TGTGCCAGCAGCTTACGGACAGGGCTAGGTGAAAAACTGTTTTTT. The full variable domain, completed using reference TRBV7-9 and TRBJ1-4, is DTGVSQNPRHKITKRGQNVTFRCDPISEHNRLYWYRQTLGQGPEFLTYFQNEAQLEKSRLLSDRFSAERPKGSFSTLEIQRTEQGDSAMYLCASSLRTGLGEKLFFGSGTQLSVL.

Of note for this clone: The sample contains more than one DNA sequence encoding this CDR3. The rearrangement joins TRBV18 to TRBJ2-7; unclear D gene. This CDR3 has 13 residues. Trimming shortened V by 0 bases and J by 3 bases, and 6 bases separated the two germline ends. In germline, CDR1 is KGHSH, CDR2 LQKENI. CDR3: CASSPPSVYEQYF. CDR3 in DNA: TGTGCCAGCTCACCACCCTCTGTCTACGAGCAGTACTTC.